This TCR beta chain is drawn from a study of early T cells in non-severe SARS-CoV-2 infection. TCRdb itself ran the 5' RACE reads through MiXCR, one entry per CDR3 protein. The repertoire holds over 60,000 distinct CDR3 sequences, with approximately 14% as singletons. This clonotype occurred a few times. The germline V gene has CDR1 LNHDA and CDR2 SQIVND (reference sequence). The CDR3 loop spans 16 amino acids. Unmatched junction bases numbered 8, after V lost 4 bases and J lost 2 bases. The receptor comes from an adult who was a healthcare worker with PCR-confirmed SARS-CoV-2 infection or an uninfected control (not recorded which). The genes are TRBV19 and TRBJ2-1; TRBD2 aligns across 7 bases. The sequencing sample was made of whole blood. DNA for the CDR3: TGTGCCAGTAGTACCCCAGCGGGGCTGACCTACAATGAGCAGTTCTTC. It codes for CASSTPAGLTYNEQFF.